What follows describes a single TCR beta chain. Only a few counts were recorded for this clone. Its antigen has not been determined. No much larger clone exists at a distance of one base, and base qualities are not known. From the cysteine up to the phenylalanine, the CDR3 has a length of 15 residues. The entry retains the CDR3 DNA only, 45 bases that are in frame from base 1. Via the germline V gene, CDR1 is MNHNS and CDR2 SASEGT. The germline ends are 12 bases apart after V is trimmed by 6 bases and J by 0 bases. The immunoSEQ Assay, which relies on bias-controlled multiplex PCR amplification of genomic DNA, was used to profile TCRbeta CDR3 regions. The original methods were these. The absolute abundance of each unique TCRbeta CDR3 region was quantified after sequences were collapsed and filtered. Differential abundance was tested with a binomial (Fisher-equivalent) model and with a beta-binomial model adding time-dependent variance fitted from healthy donors. Clones with fewer than 5 combined templates were removed, and a clone was called differentially abundant if the clone's Benjamini-Hochberg FDR was below 0.01. Beta-binomial variance was modeled as a function of total template count across the two samples using the form v = (b*log(k)+a)^2. What TCRdb holds here is the immuneACCESS table cut down to in-frame rearrangements. Part of the clones is not present; checked against another copy, under half of the missing clones reflect an unresolved V gene, and the others are unexplained. V and J calls and clone size are as listed in that table; D and trimming were resolved from the DNA. In all, the sample holds around 120,000 clones, and roughly 82% of those were seen once. Together, the top ten hold 3.3% of the sample.

This entry comes from a study of identifying expanded T cells in peripheral blood (dated by TCRdb to the late 2010s). In the study overall: Technical replicates were generated by sequencing separate aliquots of the same genomic DNA pool, with four replicates compared pairwise.

During the collection period, no infections or other immune events were recorded for the healthy donors. Blood repertoires from healthy donors were used as a training cohort for calibrating time-dependent variance in a beta-binomial model of differential abundance of T-cell clones. The training cohort comprised roughly ten healthy donors, 3 female and 7 male. On average the donors were 43 years old, and their ages spanned roughly 29 to 64 years. Whole blood, obtained from a commercial supplier, was collected from each healthy donor at three time points spaced two weeks apart. For immunosequencing, genomic DNA was extracted from whole blood that had not been sorted. General conclusions and limits of the study: Across all healthy-donor time intervals, the beta-binomial model significantly lowered both the number of clones called differentially abundant and the false-positive rate. The binomial model flagged around 1.3 differentially abundant clones between technical replicates, compared with about 16 over about two weeks and 19 over approximately four weeks. Across all healthy donors, variance in clone template counts between approximately 2-week samples was found to increase significantly with total template count. The authors expected that over much longer intervals, such as months to years, biological variance in healthy repertoires might increase even further.

This TCR was recovered from a person aged 18 to 70 in good health. Source material: blood. This receptor chain uses TRBV6-1 and TRBJ1-5; no D gene can be assigned with confidence. CDR3 loop: CASRTEPYSNQPQHF. The nucleotide sequence reads as follows: TGTGCCAGCAGAACAGAACCCTATAGCAATCAGCCCCAGCATTTT.